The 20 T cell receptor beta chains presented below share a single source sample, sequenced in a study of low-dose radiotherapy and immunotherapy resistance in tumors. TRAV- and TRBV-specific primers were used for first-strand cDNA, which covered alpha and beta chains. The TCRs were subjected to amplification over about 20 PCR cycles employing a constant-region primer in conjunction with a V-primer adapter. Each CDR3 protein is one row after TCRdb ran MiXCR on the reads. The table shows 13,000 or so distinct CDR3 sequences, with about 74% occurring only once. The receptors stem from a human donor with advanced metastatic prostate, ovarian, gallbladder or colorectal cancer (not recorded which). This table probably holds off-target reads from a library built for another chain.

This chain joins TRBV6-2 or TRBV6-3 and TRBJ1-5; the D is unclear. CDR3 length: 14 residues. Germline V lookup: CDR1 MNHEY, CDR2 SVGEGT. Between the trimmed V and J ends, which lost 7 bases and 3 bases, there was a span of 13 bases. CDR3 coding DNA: TGTGCCAGCACCTTTGGAGGAAACAATCAGCCCCAGCATTTT. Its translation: CASTFGGNNQPQHF.

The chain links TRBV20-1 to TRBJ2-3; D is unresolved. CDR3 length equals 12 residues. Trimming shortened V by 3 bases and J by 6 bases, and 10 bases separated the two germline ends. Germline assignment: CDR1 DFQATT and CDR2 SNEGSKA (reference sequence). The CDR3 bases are TGCAGTGCTAGCGGTAGATGGGATACGCAGTATTTT. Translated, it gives CSASGRWDTQYF.

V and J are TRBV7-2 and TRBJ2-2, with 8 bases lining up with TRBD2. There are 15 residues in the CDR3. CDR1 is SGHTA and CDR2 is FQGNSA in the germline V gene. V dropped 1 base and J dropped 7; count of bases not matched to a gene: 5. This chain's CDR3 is CASSLDWGTSGELFF. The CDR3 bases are TGTGCCAGCAGCTTAGATTGGGGGACTAGCGGGGAGCTGTTTTTT.

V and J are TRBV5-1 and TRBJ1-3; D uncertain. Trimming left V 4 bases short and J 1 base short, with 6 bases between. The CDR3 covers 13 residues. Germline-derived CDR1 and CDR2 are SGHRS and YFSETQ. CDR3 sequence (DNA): TGCGCCAGCAGCCGGGATTCTGGAAACACCATATATTTT. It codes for CASSRDSGNTIYF.

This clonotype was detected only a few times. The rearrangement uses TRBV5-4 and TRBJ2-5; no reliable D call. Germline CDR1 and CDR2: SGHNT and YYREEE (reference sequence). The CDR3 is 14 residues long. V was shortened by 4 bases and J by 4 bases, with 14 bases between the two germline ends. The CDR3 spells CASSPLGERETQYF. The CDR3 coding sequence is TGTGCCAGCAGCCCGCTAGGAGAGCGAGAGACCCAGTACTTC.

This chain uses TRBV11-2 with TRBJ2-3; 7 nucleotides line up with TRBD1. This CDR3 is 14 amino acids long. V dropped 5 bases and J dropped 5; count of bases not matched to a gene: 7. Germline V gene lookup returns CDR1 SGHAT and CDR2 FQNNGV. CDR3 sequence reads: CASSISGGGDTQYF. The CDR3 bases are TGTGCCAGCAGCATCTCAGGGGGTGGAGATACGCAGTATTTT.

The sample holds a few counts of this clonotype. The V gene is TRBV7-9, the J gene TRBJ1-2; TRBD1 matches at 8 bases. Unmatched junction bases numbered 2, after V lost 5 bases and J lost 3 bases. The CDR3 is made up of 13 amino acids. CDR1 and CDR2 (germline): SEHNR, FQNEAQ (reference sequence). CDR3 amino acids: CASSLGQDYGYTF. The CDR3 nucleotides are TGTGCCAGCAGCCTGGGACAGGACTATGGCTACACCTTC. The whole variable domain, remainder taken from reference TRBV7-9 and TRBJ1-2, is DTGVSQNPRHKITKRGQNVTFRCDPISEHNRLYWYRQTLGQGPEFLTYFQNEAQLEKSRLLSDRFSAERPKGSFSTLEIQRTEQGDSAMYLCASSLGQDYGYTFGSGTRLTVV.

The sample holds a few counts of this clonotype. The CDR3 region is CASSYVGSGELFF. DNA for the CDR3: TGTGCCAGCAGTTACGTCGGGTCCGGGGAGCTGTTTTTT. The chain joins TRBV6-5 to TRBJ2-2; D is uncertain. This CDR3 comprises 13 residues. The germline gives CDR1 MNHEY, CDR2 SVGAGI. V dropped 2 bases and J dropped 6 bases, with 7 bases sitting between them.

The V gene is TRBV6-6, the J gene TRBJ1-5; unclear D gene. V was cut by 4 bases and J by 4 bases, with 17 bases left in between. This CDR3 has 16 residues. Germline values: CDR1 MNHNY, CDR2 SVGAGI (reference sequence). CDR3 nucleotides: TGTGCCAGCAGTTCCGGAGGGAGAGAAGGGAATCAGCCCCAGCATTTT. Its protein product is CASSSGGREGNQPQHF.

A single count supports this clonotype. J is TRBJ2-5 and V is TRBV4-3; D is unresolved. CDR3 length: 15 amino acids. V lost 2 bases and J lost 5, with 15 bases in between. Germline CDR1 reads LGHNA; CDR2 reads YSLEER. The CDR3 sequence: CASSQWAGVRETQYF. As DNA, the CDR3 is TGCGCCAGCAGCCAATGGGCTGGGGTCCGGGAGACCCAGTACTTC.

The CDR3 nucleotides are TGCGCCAGCAGTCCTTGGGTCGGGGCCAAAAACATTCAGTACTTC. This translates into CASSPWVGAKNIQYF. This sequence joins TRBV23-1 and TRBJ2-4; no definite D call. TRBV23-1 is an ORF; its function is uncertain. Trimming took off 4 bases at V and 1 base at J, with 11 bases between the two ends. CDR3 length equals 15 residues.

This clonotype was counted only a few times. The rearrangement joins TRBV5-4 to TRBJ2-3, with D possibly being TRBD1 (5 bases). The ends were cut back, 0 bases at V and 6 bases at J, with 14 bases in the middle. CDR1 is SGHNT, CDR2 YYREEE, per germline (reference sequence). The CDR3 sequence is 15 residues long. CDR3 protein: CASSLGPAAGDTQYF. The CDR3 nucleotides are TGTGCCAGCAGCTTGGGGCCCGCGGCAGGGGATACGCAGTATTTT. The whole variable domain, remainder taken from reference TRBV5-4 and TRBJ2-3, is ETGVTQSPTHLIKTRGQQVTLRCSSQSGHNTVSWYQQALGQGPQFIFQYYREEENGRGNFPPRFSGLQFPNYSSELNVNALELDDSALYLCASSLGPAAGDTQYFGPGTRLTVL.

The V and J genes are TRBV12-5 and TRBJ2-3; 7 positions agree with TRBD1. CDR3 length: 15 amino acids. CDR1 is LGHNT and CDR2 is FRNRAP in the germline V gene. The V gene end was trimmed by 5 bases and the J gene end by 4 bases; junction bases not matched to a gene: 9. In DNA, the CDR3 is TGTGCTAGTGGTCGAACAGGGGTCCGGGCAGATACGCAGTATTTT. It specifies CASGRTGVRADTQYF.

The CDR3 DNA follows: TGTGCCAGCAGTTACCCGACCACGGAACGGTTCTCTGGAAACACCATATATTTT. Its translation: CASSYPTTERFSGNTIYF. V usage is TRBV6-2 or TRBV6-3 and J usage is TRBJ1-3, with D unclear. In germline, CDR1 is MNHEY, CDR2 SVGEGT. Trimming stripped 2 bases from V and 0 bases from J, with 17 bases between. The CDR3 consists of 18 residues.

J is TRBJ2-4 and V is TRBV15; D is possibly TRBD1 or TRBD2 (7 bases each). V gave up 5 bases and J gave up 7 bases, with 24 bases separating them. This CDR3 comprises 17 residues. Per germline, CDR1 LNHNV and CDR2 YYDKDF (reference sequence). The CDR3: CATSPVRGRGLANIQYF. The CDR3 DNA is TGTGCCACCAGCCCCGTCAGGGGGAGGGGGCTTGCTAACATTCAGTACTTC.

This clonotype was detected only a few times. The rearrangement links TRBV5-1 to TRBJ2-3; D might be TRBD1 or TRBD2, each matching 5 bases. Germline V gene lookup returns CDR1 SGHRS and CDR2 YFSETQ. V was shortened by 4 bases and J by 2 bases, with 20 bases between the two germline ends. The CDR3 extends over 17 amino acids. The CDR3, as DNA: TGCGCCAGCAGCCACGTGTCGGGGCGAAGGGACACAGATACGCAGTATTTT. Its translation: CASSHVSGRRDTDTQYF.

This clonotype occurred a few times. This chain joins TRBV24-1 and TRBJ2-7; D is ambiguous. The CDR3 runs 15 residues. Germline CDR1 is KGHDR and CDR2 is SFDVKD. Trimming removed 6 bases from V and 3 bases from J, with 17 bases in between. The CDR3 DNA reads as TGTGCCACCAGTTCGACCCAAATTGGATACTACGAGCAGTACTTC. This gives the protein CATSSTQIGYYEQYF.

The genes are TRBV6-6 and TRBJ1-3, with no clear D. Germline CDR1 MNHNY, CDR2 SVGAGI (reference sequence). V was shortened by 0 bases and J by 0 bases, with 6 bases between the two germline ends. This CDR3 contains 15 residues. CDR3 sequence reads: CASSYSFSSGNTIYF. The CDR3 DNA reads TGTGCCAGCAGTTACTCGTTTAGCTCTGGAAACACCATATATTTT.

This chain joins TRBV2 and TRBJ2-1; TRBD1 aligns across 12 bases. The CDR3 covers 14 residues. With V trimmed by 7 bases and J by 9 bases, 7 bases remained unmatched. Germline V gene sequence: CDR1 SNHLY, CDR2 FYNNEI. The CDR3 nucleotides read TGTGCCAGCAAAGGAGGGACAGGGGGCGGTGAGCAGTTCTTC. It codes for CASKGGTGGGEQFF.

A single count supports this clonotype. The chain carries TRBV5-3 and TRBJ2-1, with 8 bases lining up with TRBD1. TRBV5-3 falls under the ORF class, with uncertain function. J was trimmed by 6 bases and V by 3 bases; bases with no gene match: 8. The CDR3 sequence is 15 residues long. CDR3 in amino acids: CARSSTGGSFNEQFF. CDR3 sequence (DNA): TGTGCCAGAAGCTCAACAGGGGGTTCGTTCAATGAGCAGTTCTTC.